The 21 T cell receptor beta chains listed next were all sequenced from one sample in a study of cytomegalovirus exposure and HLA in healthy donors. Researchers ran the PCR with 60 Vbeta and 13 Jbeta primers. Assay: immunoSEQ multiplex PCR; the TCRdb copy retains only in-frame clones and omits some. The repertoire holds about 65,000 clones, with around 73% as singletons. Sequenced material: PBMCs. These receptors came from a girl between 10 and 17 years old in good health and CMV-seropositive.

The chain links TRBV6-1 to TRBJ2-1; no firm D call. Germline CDR1 MNHNS, CDR2 SASEGT. The V gene lost 7 bases and the J gene lost 0 bases, with 7 bases spanning the gap. The CDR3 runs 13 residues. The DNA of the CDR3 is TGTGCCAGCATCCGTAACTCCTACAATGAGCAGTTCTTC. The encoded protein is CASIRNSYNEQFF.

The chain carries TRBV4-2 and TRBJ2-1; 9 positions agree with TRBD2. The CDR3 spans 17 residues. With V trimmed by 4 bases and J by 6 bases, 13 bases remained unmatched. Germline V gives CDR1 LGHNA, CDR2 YNFKEQ. CDR3 DNA: TGTGCCAGCAGCCCGTACGACTCGGGACTAGCAAGCAATGAGCAGTTCTTC. Translated: CASSPYDSGLASNEQFF.

The chain has TRBV7-2 and TRBJ1-5; D is possibly TRBD1 (6 bases). The CDR3 runs to 14 residues. Trimming left V 6 bases short and J 6 bases short, with 15 bases between. The germline gives CDR1 SGHTA, CDR2 FQGNSA. The CDR3 is CASRPNREGQPQHF. Here the CDR3 DNA reads TGTGCCAGCAGACCAAACAGGGAAGGTCAGCCCCAGCATTTT. The variable domain in full, with the rest retrieved from reference TRBV7-2 and TRBJ1-5, is GAGVSQSPSNKVTEKGKDVELRCDPISGHTALYWYRQSLGQGLEFLIYFQGNSAPDKSGLPSDRFSAERTGGSVSTLTIQRTQQEDSAVYLCASRPNREGQPQHFGDGTRLSIL.

The chain has TRBV28 and TRBJ2-1; D call uncertain. Germline loops: CDR1 MDHEN, CDR2 SYDVKM. V was pared by 6 bases and J by 5 bases, with 11 bases between. The CDR3 totals 13 residues. CDR3 sequence (DNA): TGTGCCAGCAGCCGATTAAGAGACAATGAGCAGTTCTTC. This encodes CASSRLRDNEQFF.

The rearrangement uses TRBV27 and TRBJ1-2; D gene unclear. The CDR3 sequence is 13 residues long. Germline CDR1 MNHEY, CDR2 SMNVEV (reference sequence). V was clipped by 4 bases and J by 4 bases, with 10 bases between them. The CDR3 nucleotides read TGTGCCAGCAGTTCAGGACGGGGCTATGGCTACACCTTC. Amino acids: CASSSGRGYGYTF.

The chain employs TRBV9 and TRBJ2-7, with 9 bases fitting TRBD1. Germline CDR1 is SGDLS and CDR2 is YYNGEE. The CDR3 runs 15 residues. The V and J ends lost 3 bases and 4 bases, in that order; junction bases with no gene match: 8. CDR3 nucleotide sequence: TGTGCCAGCAGCGCCACCGGGACAGGGTTTTACGAGCAGTACTTC. Translated, it gives CASSATGTGFYEQYF.

This chain connects TRBV27 to TRBJ2-7, with D possibly matching TRBD2 (5 bases). The CDR3 contains 14 residues. The V end lost 6 bases, the J end lost 4 bases, and 16 bases lay between the germline ends. Germline CDR1 and CDR2: MNHEY and SMNVEV (reference sequence). The CDR3 is CASSPNSAFYEQYF. The CDR3 DNA sequence: TGTGCCAGCAGCCCTAATAGCGCCTTTTACGAGCAGTACTTC.

This clone was counted a few times. The chain couples TRBV6-1 to TRBJ2-7; 12 bases are shared with TRBD1. V lost 5 bases, J lost 4 bases, and 6 bases stayed unmatched. Germline loops: CDR1 MNHNS, CDR2 SASEGT. The CDR3 extends over 15 amino acids. The CDR3 DNA reads as TGTGCCAGCAGTTCCGGGACAGGGGGCTTATACGAGCAGTACTTC. The encoded protein is CASSSGTGGLYEQYF.

The chain has TRBV2 and TRBJ2-5, with D perhaps matching TRBD2 (6 bases). Germline V gives CDR1 SNHLY, CDR2 FYNNEI. The CDR3 extends over 14 amino acids. Trimming cost V 6 bases and J 1 base, with 12 bases left between them. The CDR3 loop reads CASSSRTIQETQYF. Here the CDR3 DNA reads TGTGCCAGCAGCTCCAGGACTATCCAAGAGACCCAGTACTTC.

The J gene is TRBJ1-2, the V gene TRBV4-3; D ambiguous. This CDR3 contains 15 residues. Trimming removed 1 base at V and 4 bases at J, with 13 bases between. Germline CDR1 is LGHNA and CDR2 is YSLEER. In DNA form, the CDR3 reads TGCGCCAGCAGCCAAGTAACGCACAGCCGCTATGGCTACACCTTC. As protein: CASSQVTHSRYGYTF.

This clone was seen only a few times. The V and J genes are TRBV4-1 and TRBJ1-2; perhaps TRBD1 as D (5 bases). There are 13 residues in the CDR3. Germline CDR1 is MGHRA and CDR2 is YSYEKL. V shed 1 base and J shed 4 bases, with 7 bases lying between them. CDR3 DNA sequence: TGCGCCAGCAGCCAAGGCCAGGGCTATGGCTACACCTTC. Protein: CASSQGQGYGYTF.

The rearrangement uses TRBV7-9 and TRBJ1-1, with D possibly matching TRBD1 (6 bases). The CDR3 totals 13 residues. Germline V gene data show CDR1 as SEHNR and CDR2 as FQNEAQ (reference sequence). Trimming pared 4 bases from V and 7 bases from J, leaving 13 bases between. CDR3 in amino acids: CASSSTGYDEAFF. CDR3 nucleotides: TGTGCCAGCAGCTCAACAGGGTACGATGAAGCTTTCTTT. Full variable domain (missing parts from reference TRBV7-9 and TRBJ1-1): DTGVSQNPRHKITKRGQNVTFRCDPISEHNRLYWYRQTLGQGPEFLTYFQNEAQLEKSRLLSDRFSAERPKGSFSTLEIQRTEQGDSAMYLCASSSTGYDEAFFGQGTRLTVV.

The chain recombines TRBV7-9 with TRBJ2-1; 11 bases are a match to TRBD2. The CDR3 covers 15 residues. V lost 5 bases, J lost 6 bases, and 6 bases stayed unmatched. In germline, CDR1 is SEHNR, CDR2 FQNEAQ (reference sequence). CDR3 amino acids: CASSPSSGRSNEQFF. The CDR3 DNA is TGTGCCAGCAGCCCGTCTAGCGGGAGGTCCAATGAGCAGTTCTTC.

The CDR3 loop reads CASSLAGFGSNEQFF. In nucleotides, the CDR3 is TGTGCCAGCAGCTTAGCTGGTTTTGGCAGCAATGAGCAGTTCTTC. The chain combines TRBV7-2 with TRBJ2-1; D is undetermined. The CDR3 runs 15 residues. Trimming removed 0 bases at V and 6 bases at J, with 12 bases between. Germline CDR1 reads SGHTA; CDR2 reads FQGNSA. The full variable domain, its missing parts supplied by reference TRBV7-2 and TRBJ2-1, is GAGVSQSPSNKVTEKGKDVELRCDPISGHTALYWYRQSLGQGLEFLIYFQGNSAPDKSGLPSDRFSAERTGGSVSTLTIQRTQQEDSAVYLCASSLAGFGSNEQFFGPGTRLTVL.

The CDR3 DNA follows: TGTGCCAGCAGCTCACAGGGAGAGCAGTTCTTC. This sequence encodes CASSSQGEQFF. The chain uses TRBV7-6 and TRBJ2-1, with a tentative D call TRBD1 (6 bases). Germline values: CDR1 SGHVS, CDR2 FNYEAQ. Deletions cut 4 bases from V and 10 bases from J, with 8 bases between. The CDR3 spans 11 residues.

This chain connects TRBV6-1 to TRBJ2-1; D ambiguous. The CDR3 contains 16 residues. V shed 1 base and J shed 0 bases, with 10 bases lying between them. CDR1 MNHNS and CDR2 SASEGT come from the germline V gene. DNA of the CDR3: TGTGCCAGCAGTGAAGGGGCTACAGCCTCCTACAATGAGCAGTTCTTC. Protein: CASSEGATASYNEQFF.

The chain has TRBV7-9 and TRBJ2-5; D perhaps matches TRBD2 (5 bases). Trimming pared 4 bases from V and 5 bases from J, leaving 17 bases between. Germline CDR1 SEHNR, CDR2 FQNEAQ (reference sequence). This CDR3 has 15 residues. This chain's CDR3 is CASSSSLAPGETQYF. The CDR3 region has the DNA TGTGCCAGCAGCTCATCCCTAGCTCCGGGGGAGACCCAGTACTTC.

V and J are TRBV29-1 and TRBJ2-2, with 7 bases that match TRBD2. Germline values: CDR1 SQVTM, CDR2 ANQGSEA. This CDR3 has 15 residues. V was clipped by 5 bases and J by 5 bases; unmatched bases: 11. The CDR3 nucleotides are TGCAGCGTTAGGGGAGGGCCTTTGTGGACCGGGGAGCTGTTTTTT. Translating it yields CSVRGGPLWTGELFF.

This clone was seen a few times. The J gene is TRBJ1-1, the V gene TRBV7-9; D is uncertain. Trimming shortened V by 3 bases and J by 5 bases, and 7 bases separated the two germline ends. The CDR3 runs 12 residues. CDR1 and CDR2 from the germline V gene are SEHNR and FQNEAQ (reference sequence). The chain's CDR3 is CASSFGVTEAFF. CDR3 nucleotide sequence: TGTGCCAGCAGCTTCGGGGTAACTGAAGCTTTCTTT.

For the CDR3, the DNA is TGTGCCAGCAGTGAATGGGACAGGATAAACACCGGGGAGCTGTTTTTT. It encodes CASSEWDRINTGELFF. This chain joins TRBV25-1 and TRBJ2-2; 8 bases fit TRBD1. Germline CDR1 MGHDK, CDR2 SYGVNS. V was pared by 1 base and J by 2 bases, with 3 bases of the junction left unmatched. The CDR3 covers 16 residues.

The V gene is TRBV18, the J gene TRBJ2-7, with D possibly TRBD2 on 5 matching bases. Germline V gene sequence: CDR1 KGHSH, CDR2 LQKENI. Trimming took off 3 bases at V and 4 bases at J, with 7 bases between the two ends. The CDR3 is 12 residues long. This chain's CDR3 is CASSPRGYEQYF. The CDR3 coding sequence is TGTGCCAGCTCACCGCGAGGGTACGAGCAGTACTTC.